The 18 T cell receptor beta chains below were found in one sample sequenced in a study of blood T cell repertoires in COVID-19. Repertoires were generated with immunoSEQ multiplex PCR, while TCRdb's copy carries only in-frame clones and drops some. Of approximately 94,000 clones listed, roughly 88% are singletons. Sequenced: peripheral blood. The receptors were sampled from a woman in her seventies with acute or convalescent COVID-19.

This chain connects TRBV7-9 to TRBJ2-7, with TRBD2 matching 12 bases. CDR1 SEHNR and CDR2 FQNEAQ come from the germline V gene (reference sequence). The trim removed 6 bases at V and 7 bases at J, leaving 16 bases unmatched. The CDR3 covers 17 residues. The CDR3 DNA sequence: TGTGCCAGCAGACCAGGGACTAGCGGGCCAAAATGGGGTGAGCAGTACTTC. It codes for CASRPGTSGPKWGEQYF.

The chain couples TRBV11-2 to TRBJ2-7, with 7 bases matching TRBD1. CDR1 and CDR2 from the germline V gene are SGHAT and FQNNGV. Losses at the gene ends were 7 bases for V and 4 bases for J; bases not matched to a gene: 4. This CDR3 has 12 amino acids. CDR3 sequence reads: CASTLTGYEQYF. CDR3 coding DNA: TGTGCCAGCACCCTGACAGGGTACGAGCAGTACTTC.

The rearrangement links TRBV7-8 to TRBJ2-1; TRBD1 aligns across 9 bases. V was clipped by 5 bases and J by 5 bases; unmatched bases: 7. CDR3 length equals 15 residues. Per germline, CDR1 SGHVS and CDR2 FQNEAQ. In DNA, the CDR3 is TGTGCCAGCAGCCTCACGGGACAGGGCAACAATGAGCAGTTCTTC. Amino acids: CASSLTGQGNNEQFF.

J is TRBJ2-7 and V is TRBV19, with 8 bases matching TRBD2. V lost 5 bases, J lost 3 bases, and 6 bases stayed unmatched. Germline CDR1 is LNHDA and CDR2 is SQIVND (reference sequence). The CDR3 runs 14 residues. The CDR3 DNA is TGTGCCAGTAGTGCGGGGGGTAGCCGCTACGAGCAGTACTTC. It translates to CASSAGGSRYEQYF.

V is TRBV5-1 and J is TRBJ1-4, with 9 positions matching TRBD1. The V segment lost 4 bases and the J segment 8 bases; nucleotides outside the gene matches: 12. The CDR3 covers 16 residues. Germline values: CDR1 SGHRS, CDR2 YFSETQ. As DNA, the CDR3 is TGCGCCAGCAGCCCCCGGGGACAGGGACCTTCAGAAAAACTGTTTTTT. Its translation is CASSPRGQGPSEKLFF.

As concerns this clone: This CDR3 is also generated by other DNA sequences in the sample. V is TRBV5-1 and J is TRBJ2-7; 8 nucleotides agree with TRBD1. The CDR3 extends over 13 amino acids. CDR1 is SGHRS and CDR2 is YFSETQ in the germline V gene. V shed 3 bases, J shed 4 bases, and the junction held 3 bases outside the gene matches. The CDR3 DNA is TGCGCCAGCAGCTCAGGGGGCGGGTACGAGCAGTACTTC. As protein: CASSSGGGYEQYF.

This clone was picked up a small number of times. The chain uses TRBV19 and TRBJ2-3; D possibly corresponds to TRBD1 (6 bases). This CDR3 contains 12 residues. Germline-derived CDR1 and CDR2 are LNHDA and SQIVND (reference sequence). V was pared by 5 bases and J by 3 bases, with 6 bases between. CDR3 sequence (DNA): TGTGCCAGTAGTCAGGGGACAGATACGCAGTATTTT. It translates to CASSQGTDTQYF.

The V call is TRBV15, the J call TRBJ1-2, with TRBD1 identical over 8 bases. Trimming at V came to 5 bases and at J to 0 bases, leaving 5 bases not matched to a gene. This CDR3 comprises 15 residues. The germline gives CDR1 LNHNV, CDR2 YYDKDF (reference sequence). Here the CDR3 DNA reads TGTGCCACCAGCGGGGGGGACAGGCCTAACTATGGCTACACCTTC. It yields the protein CATSGGDRPNYGYTF.

The chain's CDR3 is CSVESSLRYNEQFF. The CDR3 DNA reads TGCAGCGTTGAGAGTTCCCTGCGCTACAATGAGCAGTTCTTC. The chain employs TRBV29-1 and TRBJ2-1; no clear D gene. V was clipped by 3 bases and J by 3 bases, with 12 bases between them. The CDR3 loop spans 14 amino acids. Germline V gene lookup returns CDR1 SQVTM and CDR2 ANQGSEA.

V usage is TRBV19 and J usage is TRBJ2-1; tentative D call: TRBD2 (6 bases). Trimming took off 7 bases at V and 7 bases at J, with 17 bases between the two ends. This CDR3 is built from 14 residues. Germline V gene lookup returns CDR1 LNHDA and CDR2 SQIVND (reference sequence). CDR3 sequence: CASTTWDSQNEQFF. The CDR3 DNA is TGTGCCAGTACCACCTGGGACTCCCAGAATGAGCAGTTCTTC. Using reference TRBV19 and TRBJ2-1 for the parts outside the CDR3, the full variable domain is DGGITQSPKYLFRKEGQNVTLSCEQNLNHDAMYWYRQDPGQGLRLIYYSQIVNDFQKGDIAEGYSVSREKKESFPLTVTSAQKNPTAFYLCASTTWDSQNEQFFGPGTRLTVL.

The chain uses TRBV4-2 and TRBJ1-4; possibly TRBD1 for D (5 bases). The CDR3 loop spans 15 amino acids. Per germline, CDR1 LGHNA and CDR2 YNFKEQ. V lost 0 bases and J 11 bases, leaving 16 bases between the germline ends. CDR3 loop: CASSQDIATKGKLFF. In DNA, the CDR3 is TGTGCCAGCAGCCAAGATATAGCCACCAAGGGGAAACTGTTTTTT.

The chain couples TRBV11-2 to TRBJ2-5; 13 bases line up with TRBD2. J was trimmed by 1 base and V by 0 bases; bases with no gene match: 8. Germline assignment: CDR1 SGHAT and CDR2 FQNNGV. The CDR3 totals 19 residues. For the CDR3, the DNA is TGTGCCAGCAGCTTAGATGGAAGGAGACTAGCGGGGGGCCAAGAGACCCAGTACTTC. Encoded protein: CASSLDGRRLAGGQETQYF.

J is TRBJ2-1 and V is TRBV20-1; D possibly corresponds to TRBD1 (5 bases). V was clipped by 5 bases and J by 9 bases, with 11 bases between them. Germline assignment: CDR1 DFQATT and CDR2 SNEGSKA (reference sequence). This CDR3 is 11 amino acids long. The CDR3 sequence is CSAGGAAEQFF. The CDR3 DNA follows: TGCAGTGCTGGTGGGGCCGCTGAGCAGTTCTTC.

The chain's CDR3 is CASSPDKYYGYTF. The CDR3 nucleotides read TGTGCCAGCAGTCCTGACAAATACTATGGCTACACCTTC. V gene TRBV6-5 combines with J gene TRBJ1-2; D is unresolved. Germline V lookup: CDR1 MNHEY, CDR2 SVGAGI. The CDR3 has 13 residues. The ends were cut back, 5 bases at V and 3 bases at J, with 10 bases in the middle.

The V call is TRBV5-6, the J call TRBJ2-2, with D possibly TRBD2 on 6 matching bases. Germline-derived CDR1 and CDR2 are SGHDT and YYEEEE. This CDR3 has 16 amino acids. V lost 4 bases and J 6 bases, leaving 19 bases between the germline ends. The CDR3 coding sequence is TGTGCCAGCAGCCCCCCACCGGCTAGCGTGGCCGGGGAGCTGTTTTTT. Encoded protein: CASSPPPASVAGELFF.

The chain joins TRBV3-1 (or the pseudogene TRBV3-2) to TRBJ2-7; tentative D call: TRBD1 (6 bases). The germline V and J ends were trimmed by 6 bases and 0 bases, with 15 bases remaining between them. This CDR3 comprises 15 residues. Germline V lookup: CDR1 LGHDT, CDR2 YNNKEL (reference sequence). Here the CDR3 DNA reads TGTGCCAGCAGACCCTCCCGGGACACCTCCTACGAGCAGTACTTC. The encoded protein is CASRPSRDTSYEQYF.

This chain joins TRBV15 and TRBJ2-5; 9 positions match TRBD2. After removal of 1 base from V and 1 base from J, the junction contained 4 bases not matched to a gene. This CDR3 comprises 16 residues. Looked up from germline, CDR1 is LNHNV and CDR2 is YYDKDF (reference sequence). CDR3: CATSRGSSGIQETQYF. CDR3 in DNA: TGTGCCACCAGCAGAGGGTCTAGCGGGATCCAAGAGACCCAGTACTTC.

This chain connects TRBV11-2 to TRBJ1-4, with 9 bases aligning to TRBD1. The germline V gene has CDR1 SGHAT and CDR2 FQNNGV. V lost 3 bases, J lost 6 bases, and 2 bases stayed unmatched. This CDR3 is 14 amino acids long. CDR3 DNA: TGTGCCAGCAGCTTGGACAGGGGTCATGAAAAACTGTTTTTT. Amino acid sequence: CASSLDRGHEKLFF.